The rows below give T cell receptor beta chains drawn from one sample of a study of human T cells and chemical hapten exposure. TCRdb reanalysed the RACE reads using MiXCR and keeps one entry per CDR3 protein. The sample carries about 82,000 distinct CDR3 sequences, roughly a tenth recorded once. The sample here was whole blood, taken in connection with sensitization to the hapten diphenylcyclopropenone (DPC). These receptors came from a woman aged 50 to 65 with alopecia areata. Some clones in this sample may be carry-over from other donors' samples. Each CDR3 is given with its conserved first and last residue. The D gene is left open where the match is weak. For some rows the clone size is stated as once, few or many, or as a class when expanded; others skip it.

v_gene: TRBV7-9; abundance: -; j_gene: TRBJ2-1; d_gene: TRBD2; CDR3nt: TGTGCCAGCAGCCCCGGTGGACTAGTCCCTTACAATGAGCAGTTCTTC; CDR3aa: CASSPGGLVPYNEQFF
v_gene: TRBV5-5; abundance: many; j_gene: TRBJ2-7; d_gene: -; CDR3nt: TGTGCCAGCAGCTTGGCTGTTTCAAGGGCCATCTACGAGCAGTACTTC; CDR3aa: CASSLAVSRAIYEQYF
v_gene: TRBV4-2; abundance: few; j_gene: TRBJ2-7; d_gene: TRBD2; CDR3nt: TGTGCCAGCAGCCGCGCCCTGAACAGCGGGGGCAACTACGAGCAGTACTTC; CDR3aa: CASSRALNSGGNYEQYF
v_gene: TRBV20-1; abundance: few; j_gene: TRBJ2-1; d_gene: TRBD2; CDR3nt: TGCAGTGCCCCTGGGGGGGTTACCAATGAGCAGTTCTTC; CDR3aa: CSAPGGVTNEQFF
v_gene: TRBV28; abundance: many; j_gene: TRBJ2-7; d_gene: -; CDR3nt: TGTGCCAGCAGTTTATTAGGGGACGAGCAGTACTTC; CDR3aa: CASSLLGDEQYF
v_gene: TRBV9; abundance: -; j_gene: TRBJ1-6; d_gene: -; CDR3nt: TGTGCCAGCAGCGTACAGTCGTTTAATTCACCCCTCCACTTT; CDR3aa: CASSVQSFNSPLHF
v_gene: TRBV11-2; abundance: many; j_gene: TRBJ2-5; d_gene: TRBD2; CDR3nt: TGTGCCAGCAGCCCCCGACTAGCCTGGGAGACCCAGTACTTC; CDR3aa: CASSPRLAWETQYF
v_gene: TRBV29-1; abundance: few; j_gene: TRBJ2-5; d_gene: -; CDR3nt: TGCAGCGTTGAATCCAGTACGACGGCCCAGTACTTC; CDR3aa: CSVESSTTAQYF
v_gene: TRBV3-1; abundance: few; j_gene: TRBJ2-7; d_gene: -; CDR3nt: TGTGCCAGCAGCCGGCAGGGCAACTCCTACGAGCAGTACTTC; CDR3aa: CASSRQGNSYEQYF
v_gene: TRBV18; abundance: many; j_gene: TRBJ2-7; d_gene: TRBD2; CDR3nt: TGTGCCAGCTCACCCAGGACTAGCGGGGCGTACGAGCAGTACTTC; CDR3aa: CASSPRTSGAYEQYF
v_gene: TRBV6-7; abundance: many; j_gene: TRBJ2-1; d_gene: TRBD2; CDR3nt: TGTGCCAGCAGTTACTCAGTCCCGGCACTAGCGGGGGGCCCAAACCTCAATGAGCAGTTCTTC; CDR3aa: CASSYSVPALAGGPNLNEQFF
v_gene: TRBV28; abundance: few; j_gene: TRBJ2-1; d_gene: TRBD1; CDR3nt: TGTGCCAGCAGTCCCCTTACCCTAAAACTACAACCGGGACAGGGATCCTACAATGAGCAGTTCTTC; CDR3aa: CASSPLTLKLQPGQGSYNEQFF
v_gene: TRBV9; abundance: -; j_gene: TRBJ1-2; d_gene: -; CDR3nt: TGTGCCAGCAGCGTCAGCAAAGGGCCGGTGGACTTC; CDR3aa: CASSVSKGPVDF
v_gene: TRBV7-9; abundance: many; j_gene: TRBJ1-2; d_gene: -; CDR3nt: TGTGCCAGCAGCTTCCCCACCCGAGGGGGTGACTATGGCTACACCTTC; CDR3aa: CASSFPTRGGDYGYTF
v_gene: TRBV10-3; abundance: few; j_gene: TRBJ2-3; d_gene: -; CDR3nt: TGTGCCCTCCGAGATGCGGATACGCAGTATTTT; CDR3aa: CALRDADTQYF
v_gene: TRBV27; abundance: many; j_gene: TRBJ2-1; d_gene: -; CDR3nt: TGTGCCAGCAGATCTTTGGCAGAATACAATGAGCAGTTCTTC; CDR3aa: CASRSLAEYNEQFF
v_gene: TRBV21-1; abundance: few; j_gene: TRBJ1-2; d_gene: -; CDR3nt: TGTGCCAGCAGCAGATGGTCCTCTAACTATGGCTACACCTTC; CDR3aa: CASSRWSSNYGYTF
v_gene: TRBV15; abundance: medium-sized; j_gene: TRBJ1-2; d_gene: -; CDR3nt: TGTGCCACCAGCAGCCAGACAGGTGACGCGCGTGGCTACACCTTC; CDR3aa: CATSSQTGDARGYTF
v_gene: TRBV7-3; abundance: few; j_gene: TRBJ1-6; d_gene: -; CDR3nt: TGTGCCAGCAGCCCTCAACAGGGAAGCTCCTATAATTCACCCCTCCACTTT; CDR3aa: CASSPQQGSSYNSPLHF
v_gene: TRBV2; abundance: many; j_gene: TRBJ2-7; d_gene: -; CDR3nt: TGTGCCAGCACCGGACAGTTTAACGAGCAGTACTTC; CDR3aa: CASTGQFNEQYF
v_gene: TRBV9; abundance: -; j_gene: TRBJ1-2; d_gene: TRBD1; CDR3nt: TGTGCCAGCAGCGTAGCACTTTGGGGACAGGGCAATGGCTACACCTTC; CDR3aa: CASSVALWGQGNGYTF
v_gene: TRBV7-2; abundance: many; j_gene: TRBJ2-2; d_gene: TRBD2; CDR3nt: TGTGCCAGCAGCCTTGGGAGGGCCCCGAACACCGGGGAGCTGTTTTTT; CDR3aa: CASSLGRAPNTGELFF
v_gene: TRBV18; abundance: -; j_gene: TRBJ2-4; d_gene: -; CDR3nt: TGTGCCAGCTCACGAACCAAGGAGGCCAAAAACATTCAGTACTTC; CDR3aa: CASSRTKEAKNIQYF
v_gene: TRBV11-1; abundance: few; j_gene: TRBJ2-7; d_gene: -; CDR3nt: TGTGCCAGCAGTACCCTCAGGGGGGCTTACGAGCAGTACTTC; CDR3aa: CASSTLRGAYEQYF
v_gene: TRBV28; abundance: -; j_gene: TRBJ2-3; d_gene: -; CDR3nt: TGTGCCAGCAGTTCCGCCGGGCTAGCGACAACAGATACGCAGTATTTT; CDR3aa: CASSSAGLATTDTQYF
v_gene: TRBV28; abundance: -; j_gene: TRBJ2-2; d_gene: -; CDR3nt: TGTGCCAGCAGTCAGGTCAAGCAGCTCGGGGAGCTGTTTTTT; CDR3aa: CASSQVKQLGELFF
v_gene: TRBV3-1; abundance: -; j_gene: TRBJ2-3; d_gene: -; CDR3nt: TGTGCCAGCAGCCAAGAAAAACCCCCCGGGGGGCGAGGCGCAGATACGCAGTATTTT; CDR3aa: CASSQEKPPGGRGADTQYF
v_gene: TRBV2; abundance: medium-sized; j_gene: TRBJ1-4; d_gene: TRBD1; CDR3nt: TGTGCCGGGGGTGGGACAGGGAGCGAAAAACTGTTTTTT; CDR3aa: CAGGGTGSEKLFF
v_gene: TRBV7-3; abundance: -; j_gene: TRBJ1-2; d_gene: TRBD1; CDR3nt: TGTGCCAGCAGCTTAACCCCCCCCGCACAGGGGGCCCTGAGCTACACCTTC; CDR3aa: CASSLTPPAQGALSYTF
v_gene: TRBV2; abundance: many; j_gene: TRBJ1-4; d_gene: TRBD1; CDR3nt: TGTGCCAGCAGTGGGGACAGAAATGAAAAACTGTTTTTT; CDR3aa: CASSGDRNEKLFF
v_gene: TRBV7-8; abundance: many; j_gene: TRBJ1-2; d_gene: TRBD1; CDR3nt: TGTGCCAGCAGAAGGGGGACAGCTAACTATGGCTACACCTTC; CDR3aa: CASRRGTANYGYTF
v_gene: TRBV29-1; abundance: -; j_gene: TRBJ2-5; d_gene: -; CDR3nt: TGCAGCGTTGAAGGGGGGAGAGAGACCCAGTACTTC; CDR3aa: CSVEGGRETQYF
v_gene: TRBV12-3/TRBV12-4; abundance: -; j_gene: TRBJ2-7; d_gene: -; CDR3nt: TGTGCCAGCAGTTTAAAGCCGCGGAGGTACGAGCAGTACTTC; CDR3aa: CASSLKPRRYEQYF
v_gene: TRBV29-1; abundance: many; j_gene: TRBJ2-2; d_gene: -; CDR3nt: TGCAGCGTTGCCGGGGGCGCGAACACCGGGGAGCTGTTTTTT; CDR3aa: CSVAGGANTGELFF
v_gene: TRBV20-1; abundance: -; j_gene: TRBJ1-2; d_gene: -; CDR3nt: TGCAGTGCTAGCTTCGAGAGCTATGGCTACACCTTC; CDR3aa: CSASFESYGYTF
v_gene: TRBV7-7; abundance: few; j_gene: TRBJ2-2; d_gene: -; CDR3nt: TGTGCCAGCAGCTTAGAGAGCACCGGGGAGCTGTTTTTT; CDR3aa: CASSLESTGELFF
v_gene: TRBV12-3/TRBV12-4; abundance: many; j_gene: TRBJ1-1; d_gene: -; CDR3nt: TGTGCCAGCAGTTTAGGACGGTTCAAGGAAGCTTTCTTT; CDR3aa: CASSLGRFKEAFF
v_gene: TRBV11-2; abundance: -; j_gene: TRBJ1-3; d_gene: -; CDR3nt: TGTGCCAGCAGCCAGATGGGGTTTATTGGAAACACCATATATTTT; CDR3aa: CASSQMGFIGNTIYF
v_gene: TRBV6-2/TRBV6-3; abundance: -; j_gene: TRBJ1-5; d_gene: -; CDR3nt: TGTGCCAGCAGTGACAGTGTTAGCAATCAGCCCCAGCATTTT; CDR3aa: CASSDSVSNQPQHF
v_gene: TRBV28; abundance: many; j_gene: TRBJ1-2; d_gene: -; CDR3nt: TGTGCCAGCAGGACCCTCTTCGGCAGGGATGGCTACACCTTC; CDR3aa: CASRTLFGRDGYTF
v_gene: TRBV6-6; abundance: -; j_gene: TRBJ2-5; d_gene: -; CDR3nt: TGTGCCAGCGTGAGAGGGCCCCAGGGAGAGACCCAGTACTTC; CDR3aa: CASVRGPQGETQYF
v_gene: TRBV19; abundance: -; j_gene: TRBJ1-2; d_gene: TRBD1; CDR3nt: TGTGCCAGTACTCCCCGTAGGACAGGAGTACTATATAACTATGGCTACACCTTC; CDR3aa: CASTPRRTGVLYNYGYTF
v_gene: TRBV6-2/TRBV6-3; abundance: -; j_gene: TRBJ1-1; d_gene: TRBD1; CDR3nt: TGTGCCAGCAAGCTGGGGACAGGGGGTAACACTGAAGCTTTCTTT; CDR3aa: CASKLGTGGNTEAFF
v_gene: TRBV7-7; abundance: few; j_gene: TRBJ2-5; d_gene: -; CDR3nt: TGTGCCAGCAGCTTAGGAGGGGAGGCAGAGACCCAGTACTTC; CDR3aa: CASSLGGEAETQYF
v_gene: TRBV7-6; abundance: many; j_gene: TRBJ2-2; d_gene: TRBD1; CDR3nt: TGTGCCAGCAGCTTGTCACAGGGGAAGAACACCGGGGAGCTGTTTTTT; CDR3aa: CASSLSQGKNTGELFF
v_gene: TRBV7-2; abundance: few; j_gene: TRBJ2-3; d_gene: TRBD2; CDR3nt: TGTGCCAGCAGCCTTAGCGGGCCGGGGCAGTATTTT; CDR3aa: CASSLSGPGQYF
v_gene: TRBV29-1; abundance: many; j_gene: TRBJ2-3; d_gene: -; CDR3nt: TGCAGCGTTGGGAAGAACCTATTCACAGATACGCAGTATTTT; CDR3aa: CSVGKNLFTDTQYF
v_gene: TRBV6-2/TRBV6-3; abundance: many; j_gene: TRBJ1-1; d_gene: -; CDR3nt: TGTGCCAGCACGGACTCTCGTTCAGGAGAAGCTTTCTTT; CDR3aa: CASTDSRSGEAFF
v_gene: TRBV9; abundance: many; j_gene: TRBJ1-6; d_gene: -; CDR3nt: TGTGCCAGCAGCCCGACGGCGAATAATTCACCCCTCCACTTT; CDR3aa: CASSPTANNSPLHF
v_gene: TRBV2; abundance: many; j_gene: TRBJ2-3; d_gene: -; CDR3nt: TGTGCCAGCAGGAAGACAGATACGCAGTATTTT; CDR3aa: CASRKTDTQYF
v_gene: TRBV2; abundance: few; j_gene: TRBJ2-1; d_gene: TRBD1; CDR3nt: TGTGCCAGCGGGGGGGACAGGGTCAATGAGCAGTTCTTC; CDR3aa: CASGGDRVNEQFF
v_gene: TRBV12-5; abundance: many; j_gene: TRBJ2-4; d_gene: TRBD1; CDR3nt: TGTGCTAGTGGTTTCACGCAACAGGGGACAGATGCCAAAAACATTCAGTACTTC; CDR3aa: CASGFTQQGTDAKNIQYF
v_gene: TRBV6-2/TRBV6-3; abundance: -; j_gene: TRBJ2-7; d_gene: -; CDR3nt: TGTGCCAGCAGTTACCCTAGCAGCCGGGGGTACGAGCAGTACTTC; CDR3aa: CASSYPSSRGYEQYF
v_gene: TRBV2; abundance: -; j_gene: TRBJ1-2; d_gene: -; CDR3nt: TGTGCCAGCACCCCGGAGGACAGCAGGAGTACTAACTATGGCTACACCTTC; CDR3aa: CASTPEDSRSTNYGYTF
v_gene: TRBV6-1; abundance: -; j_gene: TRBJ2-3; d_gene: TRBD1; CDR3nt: TGTGCCAGCAGGATAGACAGGGGGTGGACAGATACGCAGTATTTT; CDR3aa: CASRIDRGWTDTQYF